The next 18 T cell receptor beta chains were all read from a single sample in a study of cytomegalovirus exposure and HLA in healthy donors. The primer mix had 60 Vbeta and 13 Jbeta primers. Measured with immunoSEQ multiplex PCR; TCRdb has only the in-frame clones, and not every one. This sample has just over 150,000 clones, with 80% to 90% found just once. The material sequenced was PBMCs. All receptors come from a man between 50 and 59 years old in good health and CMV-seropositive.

The chain's CDR3 is CASSVGGTDQYF. As DNA, the CDR3 is TGTGCCAGTAGTGTTGGGGGGACGGACCAGTACTTC. V gene TRBV19 combines with J gene TRBJ2-5, with D maybe TRBD2 (6 bases). Germline V gene sequence: CDR1 LNHDA, CDR2 SQIVND (reference sequence). V shed 5 bases and J shed 10 bases, with 14 bases lying between them. The CDR3 sequence is 12 residues long.

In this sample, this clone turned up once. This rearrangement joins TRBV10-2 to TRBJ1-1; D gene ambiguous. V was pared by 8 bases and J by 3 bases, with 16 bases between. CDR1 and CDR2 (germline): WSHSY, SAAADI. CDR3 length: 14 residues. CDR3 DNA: TGCGCCAGCCTTCCCACGGAGGGTTACACTGAAGCTTTCTTT. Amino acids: CASLPTEGYTEAFF.

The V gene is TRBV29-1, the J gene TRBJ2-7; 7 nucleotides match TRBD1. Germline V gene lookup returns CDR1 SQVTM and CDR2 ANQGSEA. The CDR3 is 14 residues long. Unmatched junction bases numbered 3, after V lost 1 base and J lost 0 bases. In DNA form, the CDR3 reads TGCAGCGTTGAAGGGGACAGTCGCTCCTACGAGCAGTACTTC. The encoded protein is CSVEGDSRSYEQYF.

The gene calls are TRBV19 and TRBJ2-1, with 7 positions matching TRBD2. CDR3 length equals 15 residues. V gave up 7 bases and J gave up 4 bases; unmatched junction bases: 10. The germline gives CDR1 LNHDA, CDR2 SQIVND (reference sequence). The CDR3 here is CASTLRASGYNEQFF. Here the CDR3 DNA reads TGTGCCAGTACCCTGAGGGCTAGCGGTTACAATGAGCAGTTCTTC.

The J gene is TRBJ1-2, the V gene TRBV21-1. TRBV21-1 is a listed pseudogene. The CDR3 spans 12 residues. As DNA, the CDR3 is TGTGCCAGCAGCAAAGGATTACTTGGCTACACCTTC. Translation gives CASSKGLLGYTF.

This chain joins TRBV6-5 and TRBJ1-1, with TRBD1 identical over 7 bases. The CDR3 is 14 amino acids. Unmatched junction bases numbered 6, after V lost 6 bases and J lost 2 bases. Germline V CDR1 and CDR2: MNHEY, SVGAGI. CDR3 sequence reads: CASREQGHNTEAFF. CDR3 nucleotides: TGTGCCAGCAGGGAACAGGGGCACAACACTGAAGCTTTCTTT.

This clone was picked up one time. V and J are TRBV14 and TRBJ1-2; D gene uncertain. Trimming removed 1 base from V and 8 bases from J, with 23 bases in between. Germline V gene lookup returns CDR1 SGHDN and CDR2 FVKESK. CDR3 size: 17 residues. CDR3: CASSQGSGKGSAMGYTF. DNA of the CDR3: TGTGCCAGCAGCCAAGGGTCGGGTAAAGGCAGCGCGATGGGCTACACCTTC.

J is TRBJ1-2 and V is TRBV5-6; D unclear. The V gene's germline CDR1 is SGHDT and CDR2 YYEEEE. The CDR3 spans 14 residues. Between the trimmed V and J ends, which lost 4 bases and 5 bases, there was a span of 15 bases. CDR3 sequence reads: CASSDTTSLYGYTF. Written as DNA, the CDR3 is TGTGCCAGCAGCGACACGACGAGTCTGTATGGCTACACCTTC.

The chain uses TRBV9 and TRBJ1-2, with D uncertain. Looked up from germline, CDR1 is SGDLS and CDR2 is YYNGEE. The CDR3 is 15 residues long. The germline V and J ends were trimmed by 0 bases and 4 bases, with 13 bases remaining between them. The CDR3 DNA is TGTGCCAGCAGCGTAGAGGAATACAGCCTCTATGGCTACACCTTC. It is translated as CASSVEEYSLYGYTF.

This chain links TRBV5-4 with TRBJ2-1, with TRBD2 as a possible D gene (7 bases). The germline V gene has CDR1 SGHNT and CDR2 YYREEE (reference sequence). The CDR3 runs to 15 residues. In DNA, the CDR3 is TGTGCTTACGGAGGGGGGGCTAGCGGATCTGATGAGCAGTTCTTC. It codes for CAYGGGASGSDEQFF. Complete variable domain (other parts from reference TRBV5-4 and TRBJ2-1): ETGVTQSPTHLIKTRGQQVTLRCSSQSGHNTVSWYQQALGQGPQFIFQYYREEENGRGNFPPRFSGLQFPNYSSELNVNALELDDSALYLCAYGGGASGSDEQFFGPGTRLTVL.

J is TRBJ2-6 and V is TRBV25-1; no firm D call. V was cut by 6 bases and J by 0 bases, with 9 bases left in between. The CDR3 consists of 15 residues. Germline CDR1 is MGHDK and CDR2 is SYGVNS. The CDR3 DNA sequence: TGTGCCAGCAGCTTAACTGGCTCTGGGGCCAACGTCCTGACTTTC. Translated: CASSLTGSGANVLTF.

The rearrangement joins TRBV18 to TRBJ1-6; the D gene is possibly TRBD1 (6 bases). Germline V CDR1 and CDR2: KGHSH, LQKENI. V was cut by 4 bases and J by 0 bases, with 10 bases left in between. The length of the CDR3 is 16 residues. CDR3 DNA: TGTGCCAGCTCACGGACAGCCAGCTCCTATAATTCACCCCTCCACTTT. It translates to CASSRTASSYNSPLHF.

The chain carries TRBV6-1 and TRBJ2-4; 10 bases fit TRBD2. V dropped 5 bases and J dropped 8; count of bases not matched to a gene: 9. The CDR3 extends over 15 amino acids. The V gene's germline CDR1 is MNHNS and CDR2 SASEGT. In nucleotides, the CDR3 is TGTGCCAGCAGTTCCCTAGCGGGGGAGCGGTACATTCAGTACTTC. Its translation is CASSSLAGERYIQYF.

The DNA for the CDR3 is TGTGCCAGCAGCTTGGAGGGAGTCGGTCAGCCCCAGCATTTT. Translating it yields CASSLEGVGQPQHF. The J gene is TRBJ1-5, the V gene TRBV5-4; no clear D. There are 14 residues in the CDR3. Trimming took 0 bases from V and 6 from J, leaving 10 bases between them. Germline V lookup: CDR1 SGHNT, CDR2 YYREEE (reference sequence).

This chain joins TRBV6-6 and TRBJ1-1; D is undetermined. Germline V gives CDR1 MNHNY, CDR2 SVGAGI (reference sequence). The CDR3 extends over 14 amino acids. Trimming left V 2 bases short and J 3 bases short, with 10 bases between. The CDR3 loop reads CASSYPGRDTEAFF. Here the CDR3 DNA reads TGTGCCAGCAGTTACCCGGGGAGGGACACTGAAGCTTTCTTT.

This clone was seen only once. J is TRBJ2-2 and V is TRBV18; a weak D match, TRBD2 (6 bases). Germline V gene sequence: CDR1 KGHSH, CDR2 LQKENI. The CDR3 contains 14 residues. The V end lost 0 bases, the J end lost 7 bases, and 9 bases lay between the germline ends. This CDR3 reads CASSPPGGIGELFF. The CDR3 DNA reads TGTGCCAGCTCACCACCCGGGGGAATCGGGGAGCTGTTTTTT.

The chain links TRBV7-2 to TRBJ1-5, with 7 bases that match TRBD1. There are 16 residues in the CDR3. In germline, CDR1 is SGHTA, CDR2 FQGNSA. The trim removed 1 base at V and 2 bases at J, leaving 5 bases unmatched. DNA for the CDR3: TGTGCCAGCAGCTTAGAGGAAGGACAGGGCAATCAGCCCCAGCATTTT. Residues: CASSLEEGQGNQPQHF. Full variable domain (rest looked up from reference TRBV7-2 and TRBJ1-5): GAGVSQSPSNKVTEKGKDVELRCDPISGHTALYWYRQSLGQGLEFLIYFQGNSAPDKSGLPSDRFSAERTGGSVSTLTIQRTQQEDSAVYLCASSLEEGQGNQPQHFGDGTRLSIL.

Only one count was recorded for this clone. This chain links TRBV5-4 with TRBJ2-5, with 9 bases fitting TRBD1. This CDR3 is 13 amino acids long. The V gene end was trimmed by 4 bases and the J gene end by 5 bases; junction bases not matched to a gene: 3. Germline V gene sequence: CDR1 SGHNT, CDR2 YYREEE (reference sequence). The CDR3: CASSGTGFETQYF. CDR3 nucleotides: TGTGCCAGCAGCGGGACAGGGTTTGAGACCCAGTACTTC.